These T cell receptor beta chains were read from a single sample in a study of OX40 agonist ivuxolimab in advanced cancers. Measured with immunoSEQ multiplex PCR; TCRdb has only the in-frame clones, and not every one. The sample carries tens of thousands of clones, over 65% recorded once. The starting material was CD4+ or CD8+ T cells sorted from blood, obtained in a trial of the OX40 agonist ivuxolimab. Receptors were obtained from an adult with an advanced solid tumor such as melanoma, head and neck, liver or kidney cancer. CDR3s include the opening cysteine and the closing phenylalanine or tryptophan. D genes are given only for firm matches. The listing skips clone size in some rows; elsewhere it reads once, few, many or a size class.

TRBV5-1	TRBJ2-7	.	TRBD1	TGCGCCAGCAGCTTGGGGGGGACAGGCCCCTACGAGCAGTACTTC	CASSLGGTGPYEQYF
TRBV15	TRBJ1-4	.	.	TGTGCCACCAGCAGAGATATGGAGATGTCCGAAAAACTGTTTTTT	CATSRDMEMSEKLFF
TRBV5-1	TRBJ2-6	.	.	TGCGCCAGCAGCCCAGGCCTTTCTGGGGCCAACGTCCTGACTTTC	CASSPGLSGANVLTF
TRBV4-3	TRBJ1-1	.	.	TGCGCCAGCAGCCAAGATCGGAATATCGGGGAAGCTTTCTTT	CASSQDRNIGEAFF
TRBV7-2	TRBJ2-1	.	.	TGTGCCAGCAGCTTACGACAGGCGAACAATGAGCAGTTCTTC	CASSLRQANNEQFF
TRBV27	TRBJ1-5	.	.	TGTGCCAGCAGACGGGGATGGGGGGATCAGCCCCAGCATTTT	CASRRGWGDQPQHF
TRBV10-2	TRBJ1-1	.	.	TGCGCCAGCAGCGGGCGTTCGGTCCTATTGAACACTGAAGCTTTCTTT	CASSGRSVLLNTEAFF
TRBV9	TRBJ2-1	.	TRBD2	TGTGCCAGCAGCGTAGGGGCGCTAGCGGGGCTCTACAATGAGCAGTTCTTC	CASSVGALAGLYNEQFF
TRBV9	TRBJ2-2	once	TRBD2	TGTGCCAGCAGCATATTAGCGGGGGGCACCGGGGAGCTGTTTTTT	CASSILAGGTGELFF
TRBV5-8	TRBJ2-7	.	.	TGTGCCAGCAGCTTGACAGGGGGGGCTCTACGCGAGCAGTACTTC	CASSLTGGALREQYF
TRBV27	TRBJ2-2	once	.	TGTGCCAGCAGTTCCCACAGGGATGGCACCGGGGAGCTGTTTTTT	CASSSHRDGTGELFF
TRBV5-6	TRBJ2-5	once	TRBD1	TGTGCCAGCAGCTTGGTAAAGGGGGCCCAAGAGACCCAGTACTTC	CASSLVKGAQETQYF
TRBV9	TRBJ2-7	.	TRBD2	TGTGCCAGCAGCGGGACTAGCGGCTCCTACGAGCAGTACTTC	CASSGTSGSYEQYF
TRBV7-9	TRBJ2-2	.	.	TGTGCCAGCAGCTTAGAGTGGGGATTCACCGGGGAGCTGTTTTTT	CASSLEWGFTGELFF
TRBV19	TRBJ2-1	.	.	TGTGCCAGTAGTATAGCCAAGCGCAACAATGAGCAGTTCTTC	CASSIAKRNNEQFF
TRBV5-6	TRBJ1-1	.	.	TGTGCCAGCAGCTTACGAGGGGCCGTGAACACTGAAGCTTTCTTT	CASSLRGAVNTEAFF
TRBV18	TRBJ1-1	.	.	TGTGCCAGCTCTCTCCTTGAACCGACCGGGGGTACGTCTGAAGCTTTCTTT	CASSLLEPTGGTSEAFF
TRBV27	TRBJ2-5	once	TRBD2	TGTGCCAGCAGTTTAATGGCGGGAGACCCACAGACCCAGTACTTC	CASSLMAGDPQTQYF
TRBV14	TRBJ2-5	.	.	TGTGCCAGCAGCCACTGGACAGGGAGGGGAAGGGAGACCCAGTACTTC	CASSHWTGRGRETQYF
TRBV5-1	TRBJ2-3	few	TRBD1	TGCGCCAGCAGCTCGTCACCGGGACAGGGGGCAGATACGCAGTATTTT	CASSSSPGQGADTQYF
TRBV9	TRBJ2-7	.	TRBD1	TGTGCCAGCAGCGCGGACAGGGATTACGAGCAGTACTTC	CASSADRDYEQYF
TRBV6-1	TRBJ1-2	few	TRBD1	TGTGCCAGCAGCCAGGGGGACTATGGCTACACCTTC	CASSQGDYGYTF
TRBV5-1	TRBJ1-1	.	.	TGCGCCAGCAGCCCCTCGACAATGAACACTGAAGCTTTCTTT	CASSPSTMNTEAFF
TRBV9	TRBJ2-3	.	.	TGTGCCAGCAGCGTCGGGGCCAGGTCCACAGATACGCAGTATTTT	CASSVGARSTDTQYF
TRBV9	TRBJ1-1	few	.	TGTGCCAGCAGCACACAGGGGAACACTGAAGCTTTCTTT	CASSTQGNTEAFF
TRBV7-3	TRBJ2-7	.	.	TGTGCCAGCAGCTCCGTAGCCTACGAGCAGTACTTC	CASSSVAYEQYF
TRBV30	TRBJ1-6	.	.	TGTGCCCTAGACTTGGATAATTCACCCCTCCACTTT	CALDLDNSPLHF
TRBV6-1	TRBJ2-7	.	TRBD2	TGTGCCAGCAGAGCAACTAGCGGTTCCTACGAGCAGTACTTC	CASRATSGSYEQYF
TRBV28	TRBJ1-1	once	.	TGTGCCAGCAGTTTTTTGGGGAGTGAAGCTTTCTTT	CASSFLGSEAFF
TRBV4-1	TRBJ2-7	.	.	TGCGCCAGCAGCAGTCCAGGACTCCTAGGTTCCGAGCAGTACTTC	CASSSPGLLGSEQYF
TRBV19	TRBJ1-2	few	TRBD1	TGTGCCAGTAGTATAAAACCTCAACGGACAGGGGGCTATGGCTACACCTTC	CASSIKPQRTGGYGYTF
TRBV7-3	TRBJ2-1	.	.	TGTGCCAGCAGCTTAACGAGTCCTAGCTCCTACAATGAGCAGTTCTTC	CASSLTSPSSYNEQFF
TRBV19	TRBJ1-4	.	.	TGTGCCAGTAGTAAGGGTGTCCCGGGACTTTATTGGAGTGAAAAACTGTTTTTT	CASSKGVPGLYWSEKLFF
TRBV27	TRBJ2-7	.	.	TGTGCCAGCAGCCGAAGGGGGGTAGGAGGGGTGGGTTCCTACGAGCAGTACTTC	CASSRRGVGGVGSYEQYF
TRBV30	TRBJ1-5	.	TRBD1	TGTGCCTGGAGCGGCCGGGACAGGTACTATCAGCCCCAGCATTTT	CAWSGRDRYYQPQHF
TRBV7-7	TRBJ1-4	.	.	TGTGCCAGCAGCTTAGTCCCACCCGCACGTAATGAAAAACTGTTTTTT	CASSLVPPARNEKLFF